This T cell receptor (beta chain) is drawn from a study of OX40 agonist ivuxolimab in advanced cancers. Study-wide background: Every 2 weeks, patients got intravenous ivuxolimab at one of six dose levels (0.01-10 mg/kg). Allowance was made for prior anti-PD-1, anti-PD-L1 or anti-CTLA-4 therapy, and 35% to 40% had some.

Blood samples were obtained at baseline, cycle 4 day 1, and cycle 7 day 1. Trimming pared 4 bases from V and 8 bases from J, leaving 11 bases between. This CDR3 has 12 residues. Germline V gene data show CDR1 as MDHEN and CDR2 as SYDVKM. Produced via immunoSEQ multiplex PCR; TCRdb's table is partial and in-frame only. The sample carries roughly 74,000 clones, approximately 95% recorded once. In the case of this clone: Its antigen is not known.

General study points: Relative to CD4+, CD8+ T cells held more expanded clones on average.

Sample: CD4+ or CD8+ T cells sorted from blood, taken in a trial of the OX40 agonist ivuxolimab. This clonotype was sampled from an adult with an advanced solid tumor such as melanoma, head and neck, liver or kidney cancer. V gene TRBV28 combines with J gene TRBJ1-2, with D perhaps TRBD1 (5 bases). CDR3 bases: TGTGCCAGCAGTTCCAGGGTGAGCGGCTACACCTTC. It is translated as CASSSRVSGYTF.